The 3 T cell receptor beta chains reported below all come from one sample, sequenced in a study of spatial heterogeneity in lung cancer. Time point specified: sample taken at primary tumor resection. Unsorted whole RNA samples from tumor, nontumor lung or frozen PBMC were sequenced. TCRdb fed the 5' RACE reads into MiXCR, producing one record per CDR3 protein. This table has over 50,000 distinct CDR3 sequences, 7% to 10% appearing once. The sample was PBMCs, taken at surgery. All receptors come from a female donor with early-stage non-small cell lung cancer.

The chain recombines TRBV2 with TRBJ2-1, with 7 bases that match TRBD2. Germline trimming cut 9 bases from V and 7 bases from J; bases unmatched to any gene: 12. Germline loops: CDR1 SNHLY, CDR2 FYNNEI. The CDR3 has 14 amino acids. The CDR3 DNA reads as TGTGCCAGTGCAGGAGGGAGGGGTAGAAATGAGCAGTTCTTC. Protein product: CASAGGRGRNEQFF.

This clonotype was recorded at least ten times. The rearrangement joins TRBV28 to TRBJ1-5, with D maybe TRBD1 (6 bases). Germline V CDR1 and CDR2: MDHEN, SYDVKM. This CDR3 contains 15 residues. V was shortened by 2 bases and J by 2 bases, with 10 bases between the two germline ends. The DNA of the CDR3 is TGTGCCAGCAGTTTAAGTGGGGGCGGCAATCAGCCCCAGCATTTT. It yields the protein CASSLSGGGNQPQHF. The entire variable domain, with the rest obtained from reference TRBV28 and TRBJ1-5, is as follows: DVKVTQSSRYLVKRTGEKVFLECVQDMDHENMFWYRQDPGLGLRLIYFSYDVKMKEKGDIPEGYSVSREKKERFSLILESASTNQTSMYLCASSLSGGGNQPQHFGDGTRLSIL.

This clonotype occurred many times. J is TRBJ2-7 and V is TRBV5-1, with 8 bases that match TRBD1. Germline CDR1 SGHRS, CDR2 YFSETQ. This CDR3 is 14 amino acids long. The ends lost 0 bases at V and 6 bases at J; junction bases unmatched: 5. CDR3 nucleotide sequence: TGCGCCAGCAGCTTGGGACAGGGGCTGGGCGAGCAGTACTTC. Its translation is CASSLGQGLGEQYF.